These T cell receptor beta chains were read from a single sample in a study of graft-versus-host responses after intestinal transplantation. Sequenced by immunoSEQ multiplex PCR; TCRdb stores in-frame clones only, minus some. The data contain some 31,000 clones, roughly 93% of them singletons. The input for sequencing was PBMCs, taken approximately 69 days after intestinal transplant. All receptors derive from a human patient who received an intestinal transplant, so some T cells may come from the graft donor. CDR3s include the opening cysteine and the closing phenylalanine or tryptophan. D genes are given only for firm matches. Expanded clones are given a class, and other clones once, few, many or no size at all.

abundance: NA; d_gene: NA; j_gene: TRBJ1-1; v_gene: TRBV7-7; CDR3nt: TGTGCCAGCAGCTTTCACAGGGACACTGAAGCTTTCTTT; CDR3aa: CASSFHRDTEAFF
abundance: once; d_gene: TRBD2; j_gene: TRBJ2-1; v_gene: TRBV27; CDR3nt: TGTGCCAGCAGTTTATCAGGTTTTGAAGGGACTAGCGGGAGTCCCTACAATGAGCAGTTCTTC; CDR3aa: CASSLSGFEGTSGSPYNEQFF
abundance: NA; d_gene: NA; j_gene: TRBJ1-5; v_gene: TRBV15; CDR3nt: TGTGCCACCAGCAGTCGGGGTACAAGCAATCAGCCCCAGCATTTT; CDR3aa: CATSSRGTSNQPQHF
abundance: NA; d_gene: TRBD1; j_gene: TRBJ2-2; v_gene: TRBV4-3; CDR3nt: TGCGCCAGCAGCCAAGGGACAGGGAACACCGGGGAGCTGTTTTTT; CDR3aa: CASSQGTGNTGELFF
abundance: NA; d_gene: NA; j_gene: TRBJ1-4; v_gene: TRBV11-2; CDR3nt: TGTGCCAGCAGCTTAGTCCTTAATGAAAAACTGTTTTTT; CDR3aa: CASSLVLNEKLFF
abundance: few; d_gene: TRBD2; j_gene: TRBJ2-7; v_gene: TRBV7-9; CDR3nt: TGTGCCAGCAGAGCGACTAGCGGGAGTCCTCCTGATGCGCAGTACTTC; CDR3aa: CASRATSGSPPDAQYF
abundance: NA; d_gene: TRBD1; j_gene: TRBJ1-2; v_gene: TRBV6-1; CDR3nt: TGTGCCAGCAGTCCGGGACAGGGCCTTGGCTACACCTTC; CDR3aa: CASSPGQGLGYTF
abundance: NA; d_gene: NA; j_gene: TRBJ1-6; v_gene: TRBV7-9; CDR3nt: TGTGCCAGCAGCCCGAACCCTTATAATTCACCCCTCCACTTT; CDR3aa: CASSPNPYNSPLHF
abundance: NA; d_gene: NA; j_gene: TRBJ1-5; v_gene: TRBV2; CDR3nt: TGTGCCAGCAGTGGGGCGGCAGGGGTGGCTCAGCCCCAGCATTTT; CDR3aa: CASSGAAGVAQPQHF
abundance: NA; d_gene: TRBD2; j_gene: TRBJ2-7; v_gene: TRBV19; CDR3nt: TGTGCCAGCTCCGGGACTAGCGGGGGGGAGCAGTACTTC; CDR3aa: CASSGTSGGEQYF
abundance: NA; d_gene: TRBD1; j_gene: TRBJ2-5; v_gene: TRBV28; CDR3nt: TGTGCCAGCAGTTCGCCCTACCGGGACAGGGAACAAGAGACCCAGTACTTC; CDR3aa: CASSSPYRDREQETQYF
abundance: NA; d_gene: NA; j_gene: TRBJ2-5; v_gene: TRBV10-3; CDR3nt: TGTGCCATCAGGCCAGGGATCCGAATGGACCAGTACTTC; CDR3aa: CAIRPGIRMDQYF
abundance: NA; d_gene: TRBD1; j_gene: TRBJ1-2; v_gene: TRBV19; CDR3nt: TGTGCCAATAGTATAACAGGGGATGGCTACACCTTC; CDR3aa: CANSITGDGYTF
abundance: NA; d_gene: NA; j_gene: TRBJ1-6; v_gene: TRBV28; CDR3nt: TGTGCCAGCAGTTTCGGGGGGGCCCTCGCCAATTCACCCCTCCACTTT; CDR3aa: CASSFGGALANSPLHF
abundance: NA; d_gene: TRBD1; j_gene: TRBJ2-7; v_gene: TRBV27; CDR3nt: TGTGCCAGCAGTTTAGAAGCCACTCAGCGCAGGGGGCGCGGGGAGCAGTACTTC; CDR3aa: CASSLEATQRRGRGEQYF